Here is one T cell receptor (beta chain) with its context. What it binds is unknown. This sample's TCRbeta library carried unique molecular identifier barcodes. MiXCR was run by TCRdb on the PCR reads, yielding one entry per CDR3 protein. The data contain approximately 300,000 distinct CDR3 sequences, roughly a tenth of them singletons. The source of the sample is a study of T-cell reconstitution after alpha-beta-depleted transplantation in children. Notes on the study in general: One year after transplant, T-cell counts and diversity came mostly from newly produced T cells. Some patients owed their high day-60 TCRbeta diversity to surviving recipient T cells and thymic progenitors. As was reported, about two months after transplant, alpha-beta T cells came from several hundred expanded graft clones.

The CDR3 covers 13 residues. V is TRBV21-1 and J is TRBJ1-1; TRBD1 is taken as the D call from the table, unchecked against the DNA. TRBV21-1 is shown as a pseudogene. The source was PBMCs, collected before TCRalphabeta/CD19-depleted stem cell transplant. The receptor's source is a boy less than two years old with acute myeloid leukemia, due to receive a stem cell transplant. As DNA, the CDR3 is TGTGCCAGGTCGGGACTCAGGAACACTGAAGCTTTCTTT. This encodes CARSGLRNTEAFF.